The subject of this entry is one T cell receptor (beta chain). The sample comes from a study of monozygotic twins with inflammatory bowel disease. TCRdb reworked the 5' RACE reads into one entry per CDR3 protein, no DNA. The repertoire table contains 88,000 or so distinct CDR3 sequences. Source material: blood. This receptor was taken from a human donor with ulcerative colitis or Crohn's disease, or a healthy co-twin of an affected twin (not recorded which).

The CDR3: CASSPGVSGANVLTF. The V gene is TRBV18, the J gene TRBJ2-6. CDR3 length equals 15 residues. Germline V lookup: CDR1 KGHSH, CDR2 LQKENI. The variable domain in full, with the rest retrieved from reference TRBV18 and TRBJ2-6, is NAGVMQNPRHLVRRRGQEARLRCSPMKGHSHVYWYRQLPEEGLKFMVYLQKENIIDESGMPKERFSAEFPKEGPSILRIQQVVRGDSAAYFCASSPGVSGANVLTFGAGSRLTVL.